These 29 T cell receptor beta chains were all obtained from the same sample, sequenced in a study of response to subunit inactivated influenza vaccine. TCRdb called the RT-PCR reads again in MiXCR, with one record for every CDR3 protein. The sample has around 480,000 distinct CDR3 sequences; approximately 15% are singletons. Sequencing was performed on CD4+ T cells sorted from PBMCs, taken roughly 24 months after vaccination. Source of these receptors: a man between 50 and 75 years old who received an inactivated influenza vaccine.

The rearrangement uses TRBV27 and TRBJ2-7, with 7 bases aligning to TRBD1. This CDR3 is built from 18 residues. Germline CDR1 and CDR2: MNHEY and SMNVEV (reference sequence). V lost 0 bases to trimming and J lost 0 bases; unmatched junction nucleotides: 11. The CDR3 sequence: CASSLSRGLELTSYEQYF. CDR3 coding DNA: TGTGCCAGCAGTTTATCGAGGGGGCTAGAACTTACCTCCTACGAGCAGTACTTC.

This clonotype was observed a few times. The V call is TRBV6-2 or TRBV6-3, the J call TRBJ2-1; 14 bases agree with TRBD2. Trimming took 5 bases from V and 7 from J; bases not matched to a gene: 7. The CDR3 runs to 16 residues. The germline gives CDR1 MNHEY, CDR2 SVGEGT. CDR3 DNA: TGTGCCAGCAGTGGGGGGACTAGCGGGAGAACGAATGAGCAGTTCTTC. This sequence encodes CASSGGTSGRTNEQFF.

This clonotype was counted between two and nine times. V and J are TRBV20-1 and TRBJ2-2; D ambiguous. The germline CDR1 and CDR2 sequences are DFQATT and SNEGSKA (reference sequence). V shed 4 bases and J shed 1 base, with 19 bases lying between them. CDR3 length equals 17 residues. The CDR3 loop reads CSATPISSLVNTGELFF. The CDR3, as DNA: TGCAGTGCTACCCCGATAAGCAGTTTGGTGAACACCGGGGAGCTGTTTTTT.

This chain connects TRBV4-2 to TRBJ2-1; 7 bases line up with TRBD2. Germline trimming cut 1 base from V and 7 bases from J; bases unmatched to any gene: 13. Germline loops: CDR1 LGHNA, CDR2 YNFKEQ. CDR3 length: 17 amino acids. In DNA, the CDR3 is TGTGCCAGCAGCCAAGTGGGGAAGGGCAGCGGGGTAAATGAGCAGTTCTTC. As protein: CASSQVGKGSGVNEQFF.

This clonotype was seen only a few times. The V call is TRBV28, the J call TRBJ1-2; 9 bases match TRBD1. With 8 bases clipped from V and 8 bases from J, the junction kept 15 bases outside the gene matches. The germline CDR1 and CDR2 sequences are MDHEN and SYDVKM. This CDR3 has 15 residues. CDR3 loop: CASRFADRGGEGYTF. DNA for the CDR3: TGTGCCAGCCGCTTCGCGGACAGGGGCGGGGAAGGCTACACCTTC.

This chain uses TRBV5-5 with TRBJ1-5, with D possibly being TRBD1 (5 bases). Germline-derived CDR1 and CDR2 are SGHKS and YYEKEE (reference sequence). The V end was cut by 4 bases, the J end by 5 bases, with 13 bases between. The CDR3 runs 14 residues. The CDR3 sequence is CASSGTRDDQPQHF. CDR3 bases: TGTGCCAGCAGCGGTACACGGGACGATCAGCCCCAGCATTTT.

This clonotype was observed a handful of times. The chain uses TRBV7-2 and TRBJ1-4; D gene uncertain. The CDR3 length is 15 residues. V dropped 5 bases and J dropped 4 bases, with 14 bases sitting between them. Germline-derived CDR1 and CDR2 are SGHTA and FQGNSA. CDR3 region: CASSPSPDLNEKLFF. The CDR3 nucleotides are TGTGCCAGCAGCCCCAGCCCGGATCTTAATGAAAAACTGTTTTTT.

This chain links TRBV12-3 or TRBV12-4 with TRBJ1-5; D is uncertain. Trimming left V 7 bases short and J 7 bases short, with 14 bases between. There are 13 residues in the CDR3. The CDR3 is CASTRLTGQPQHF. Written as DNA, the CDR3 is TGTGCCAGCACCCGCTTGACCGGGCAGCCCCAGCATTTT.

The chain links TRBV5-5 to TRBJ1-5, with no clear D. From germline, CDR1 is SGHKS and CDR2 YYEKEE (reference sequence). V lost 8 bases to trimming and J lost 3 bases, with 12 bases between them. The CDR3 runs 13 residues. The CDR3 protein is CASAIGDNQPQHF. CDR3 in DNA: TGTGCCAGTGCGATCGGGGACAATCAGCCCCAGCATTTT.

This clonotype was detected a few times. The V gene is TRBV28, the J gene TRBJ2-1; 11 nucleotides agree with TRBD2. The CDR3 runs 14 residues. J lost 8 bases, V lost 10 bases, and 10 bases had no gene match. The germline gives CDR1 MDHEN, CDR2 SYDVKM. This CDR3 is CAIRRLAGTDEQFF. The CDR3 region has the DNA TGTGCCATCCGAAGACTAGCGGGAACGGATGAGCAGTTCTTC.

The V gene is TRBV6-2 or TRBV6-3, the J gene TRBJ2-7; TRBD1 might be the D (5 bases). Germline V gene sequence: CDR1 MNHEY, CDR2 SVGEGT. The CDR3 extends over 15 amino acids. Trimming stripped 1 base from V and 0 bases from J, with 10 bases between. The CDR3 sequence is CASSYYTTVSYEQYF. CDR3 coding DNA: TGTGCCAGCAGTTACTACACGACAGTCTCCTACGAGCAGTACTTC.

Concerning this clonotype itself: The junction does not match germline at one end; this may be a read error. The chain recombines TRBV10-2 with TRBJ1-4; D perhaps matches TRBD1 (5 bases). The CDR3 totals 15 residues. Germline V lookup: CDR1 WSHSY, CDR2 SAAADI. The CDR3 protein is CASTFSQGANEKLFF. As DNA, the CDR3 is TGCGCTAGCACCTTTTCCCAAGGGGCTAATGAAAAACTGTTTTTT.

This CDR3 reads CASSPLHGSGEQYF. In nucleotides, the CDR3 is TGTGCCAGCAGCCCCTTACACGGGTCCGGGGAGCAGTACTTC. The chain uses TRBV3-1 and TRBJ2-7; D not resolved. This CDR3 is built from 14 residues. The germline CDR1 and CDR2 sequences are LGHDT and YNNKEL (reference sequence). V was cut by 4 bases and J by 7 bases, with 17 bases left in between.

This clonotype was observed a handful of times. The V and J genes are TRBV2 and TRBJ2-7; perhaps D is TRBD1 or TRBD2 (5 bases each). The germline gives CDR1 SNHLY, CDR2 FYNNEI. V was trimmed by 2 bases and J by 4 bases, leaving 9 bases between them. The CDR3 sequence is 13 residues long. CDR3 DNA: TGTGCCAGCAGTGAATGGGGCGGGTACGAGCAGTACTTC. Amino acids: CASSEWGGYEQYF.

V is TRBV7-9 and J is TRBJ1-2, with TRBD1 as a possible D gene (5 bases). The CDR3 is made up of 14 amino acids. From germline, CDR1 is SEHNR and CDR2 FQNEAQ (reference sequence). With 5 bases removed from V and 1 base from J, the gap between germline ends came to 11 bases. CDR3 DNA sequence: TGTGCCAGCAGCCCTGGGGACCGTAACTATGGCTACACCTTC. Translating gives CASSPGDRNYGYTF. Together with reference TRBV7-9 and TRBJ1-2, the CDR3 gives the full variable domain: DTGVSQNPRHKITKRGQNVTFRCDPISEHNRLYWYRQTLGQGPEFLTYFQNEAQLEKSRLLSDRFSAERPKGSFSTLEIQRTEQGDSAMYLCASSPGDRNYGYTFGSGTRLTVV.

The rearrangement links TRBV12-3 or TRBV12-4 to TRBJ2-1; tentative D call: TRBD2 (6 bases). V was cut by 6 bases and J by 14 bases, with 14 bases left in between. This CDR3 comprises 11 residues. The CDR3 spells CASSHRGSEFF. CDR3 in DNA: TGTGCCAGCAGCCACCGGGGGTCGGAGTTCTTC.

This clonotype was observed a few times. The chain couples TRBV20-1 to TRBJ2-3, with a tentative D call TRBD1 (5 bases). V was clipped by 1 base and J by 4 bases, with 12 bases between them. This CDR3 comprises 14 residues. From germline, CDR1 is DFQATT and CDR2 SNEGSKA (reference sequence). CDR3 nucleotide sequence: TGCAGTGCTAGAGCGGCGACAGCTGCAGATACGCAGTATTTT. The encoded protein is CSARAATAADTQYF.

The J gene is TRBJ2-3, the V gene TRBV28; D is perhaps TRBD1 (6 bases). V lost 7 bases, J lost 2 bases, and 13 bases lay in between. The germline CDR1 and CDR2 sequences are MDHEN and SYDVKM. The CDR3 contains 14 residues. CDR3: CASIPGHFTDTQYF. The CDR3, as DNA: TGTGCCAGCATCCCGGGACACTTCACAGATACGCAGTATTTT.

The chain is built from TRBV15 and TRBJ2-3; TRBD1 aligns across 11 bases. The V gene's germline CDR1 is LNHNV and CDR2 YYDKDF (reference sequence). CDR3 size: 17 residues. With V trimmed by 1 base and J by 6 bases, 9 bases remained unmatched. This chain's CDR3 is CATSRVLGQGVFDTQYF. The CDR3, as DNA: TGTGCCACCAGCAGAGTCCTGGGACAGGGGGTTTTCGATACGCAGTATTTT.

This clonotype was detected only a few times. This sequence joins TRBV5-1 and TRBJ2-7; 7 bases line up with TRBD1. Germline lookup yields CDR1 SGHRS and CDR2 YFSETQ. CDR3 length: 16 residues. The V and J ends lost 2 bases and 4 bases, in that order; junction bases with no gene match: 12. The CDR3 sequence: CASSFATGDFGYEQYF. DNA of the CDR3: TGCGCCAGCAGCTTCGCCACAGGGGATTTTGGGTACGAGCAGTACTTC.

This sequence joins TRBV5-1 and TRBJ2-2, with 8 positions matching TRBD1. The CDR3 totals 16 residues. V shed 3 bases, J shed 5 bases, and the junction held 9 bases outside the gene matches. Per the germline V gene, CDR1 is SGHRS and CDR2 is YFSETQ. The chain's CDR3 is CASSSTGQGLTGELFF. In DNA, the CDR3 is TGCGCCAGCAGCTCGACTGGACAGGGTTTGACCGGGGAGCTGTTTTTT.

The chain couples TRBV5-1 to TRBJ2-1, with D perhaps TRBD2 (6 bases). V shed 0 bases and J shed 0 bases, with 19 bases lying between them. The germline gives CDR1 SGHRS, CDR2 YFSETQ. The CDR3 extends over 19 amino acids. Here the CDR3 DNA reads TGCGCCAGCAGCTTGGGGTCCGGGGGATCCCTAAGCTCCTACAATGAGCAGTTCTTC. Translating it yields CASSLGSGGSLSSYNEQFF.

Only a few counts were recorded for this clonotype. The rearrangement uses TRBV28 and TRBJ2-3, with D possibly being TRBD2 (5 bases). CDR3 size: 14 residues. V was pared by 2 bases and J by 11 bases, with 17 bases between. Germline-derived CDR1 and CDR2 are MDHEN and SYDVKM. The CDR3 DNA is TGTGCCAGCAGTTTACTAGGACTCTTCTATAAGCAGTATTTT. Translating gives CASSLLGLFYKQYF. The entire variable domain, with the rest obtained from reference TRBV28 and TRBJ2-3, is as follows: DVKVTQSSRYLVKRTGEKVFLECVQDMDHENMFWYRQDPGLGLRLIYFSYDVKMKEKGDIPEGYSVSREKKERFSLILESASTNQTSMYLCASSLLGLFYKQYFGPGTRLTVL.

This clonotype showed up just a few times. This sequence joins TRBV18 and TRBJ2-1; TRBD2 matches 12 bases. Losses at the gene ends were 1 base for V and 5 bases for J; bases not matched to a gene: 6. This CDR3 is built from 17 residues. Germline assignment: CDR1 KGHSH and CDR2 LQKENI. The CDR3 spells CASSPLRLAGGHNEQFF. The CDR3 nucleotides are TGTGCCAGCTCACCACTCCGTCTAGCGGGAGGGCACAATGAGCAGTTCTTC.

The J gene is TRBJ2-7, the V gene TRBV10-3; D gene uncertain. Trimming pared 6 bases from V and 0 bases from J, leaving 12 bases between. The germline V gene encodes CDR1 ENHRY and CDR2 SYGVKD. The CDR3 extends over 14 amino acids. CDR3 sequence: CAIRAWSDSYEQYF. CDR3 nucleotides: TGTGCCATCAGGGCCTGGTCAGACTCCTACGAGCAGTACTTC.

The rearrangement uses TRBV6-1 and TRBJ1-1; TRBD1 matches at 11 bases. This CDR3 has 16 residues. The germline CDR1 and CDR2 sequences are MNHNS and SASEGT. J was trimmed by 4 bases and V by 5 bases; bases with no gene match: 9. CDR3 DNA sequence: TGTGCCAGCAGTCAGGGACAGGGGGGGCGTCGCACTGAAGCTTTCTTT. It is translated as CASSQGQGGRRTEAFF.

A few counts support this clonotype. The rearrangement links TRBV2 to TRBJ1-5; D call uncertain. Looked up from germline, CDR1 is SNHLY and CDR2 is FYNNEI. This CDR3 spans 14 amino acids. V gave up 3 bases and J gave up 1 base, with 7 bases separating them. The CDR3 DNA sequence: TGTGCCAGCAGTGACAGGCAGAGCAATCAGCCCCAGCATTTT. It specifies CASSDRQSNQPQHF.

There are a few counts of this clonotype. The CDR3 DNA follows: TGTGCTCGGAGCCCGGGTGGAAACACCATATATTTT. The encoded protein is CARSPGGNTIYF. The V gene is TRBV30, the J gene TRBJ1-3; D call uncertain. Germline assignment: CDR1 GTSNPN and CDR2 SVGIG (reference sequence). The CDR3 length is 12 residues.

The rearrangement uses TRBV20-1 and TRBJ2-2; a possible D gene is TRBD2 (6 bases). The length of the CDR3 is 15 residues. CDR1 is DFQATT, CDR2 SNEGSKA, per germline (reference sequence). V shed 5 bases and J shed 4 bases, with 17 bases lying between them. The CDR3 bases are TGCAGTGCTGCCTTTGGAGGGATGGGCACCGGGGAGCTGTTTTTT. Translated: CSAAFGGMGTGELFF.